This TCR beta chain derives from a study of T cells in tumors after PD-1 blockade. Study context: During anti-PD-1 treatment, some patients continued daily vismodegib 150 mg.

Produced via immunoSEQ multiplex PCR; TCRdb's table is partial and in-frame only. The sample consists of tens of thousands of clones, around 74% of them appearing once. V lost 0 bases, J lost 0 bases, and 7 bases lay in between. The CDR3 is 15 residues long. Germline CDR1 SGDLS, CDR2 YYNGEE. Template: tumor biopsy or peripheral blood genomic DNA, roughly 550-6,500 ng per sample. The clonotype originates from a human donor with basal cell carcinoma. The gene calls are TRBV9 and TRBJ2-1; D remains unclear. Sequenced here: PBMCs, sampled after anti-PD-1 treatment. CDR3 sequence (DNA): TGTGCCAGCAGCGTAGGACAAGGCTCCTACAATGAGCAGTTCTTC. Encoded protein: CASSVGQGSYNEQFF.